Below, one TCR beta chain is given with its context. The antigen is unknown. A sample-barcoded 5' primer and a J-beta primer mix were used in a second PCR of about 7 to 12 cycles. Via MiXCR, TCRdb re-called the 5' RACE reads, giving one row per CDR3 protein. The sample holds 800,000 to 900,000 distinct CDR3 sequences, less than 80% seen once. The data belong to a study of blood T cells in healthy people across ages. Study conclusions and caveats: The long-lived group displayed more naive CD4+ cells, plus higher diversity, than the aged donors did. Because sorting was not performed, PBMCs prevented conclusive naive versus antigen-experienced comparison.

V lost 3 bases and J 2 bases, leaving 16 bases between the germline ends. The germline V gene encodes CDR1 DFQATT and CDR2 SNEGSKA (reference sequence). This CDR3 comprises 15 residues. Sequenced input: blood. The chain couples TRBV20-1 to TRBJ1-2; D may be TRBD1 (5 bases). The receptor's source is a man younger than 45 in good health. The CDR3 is CSASMSGLLNYGYTF. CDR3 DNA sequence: TGCAGTGCTAGTATGTCAGGGCTACTAAACTATGGCTACACCTTC.